This is a list of T cell receptor beta chains from one sample in a study of shared clonotypes between healthy human individuals. Clones were read by immunoSEQ multiplex PCR, and TCRdb kept only the in-frame ones, dropping some. The sample has about 2,200,000 clones, about 93% seen once. Input material: naive CD8+ T cells from PBMCs. These TCRs come from a man younger than 35 in good health. Some clones in this sample may be carry-over from other donors' samples. CDR3s include the opening cysteine and the closing phenylalanine or tryptophan. The D gene is left open where the match is weak. Some rows mark clone size as missing; the rest say once, few, many or name a class of expanded clone.

size	V	J	D	DNA	CDR3
-	TRBV11-2	TRBJ1-1	-	TGTGCCAGCAGCTTAGATCTGACAGGGAACACTGAAGCTTTCTTT	CASSLDLTGNTEAFF
-	TRBV5-4	TRBJ2-2	TRBD2	TGTGCCAGCAGTTTAGCGGGAGTTTCGGCCGGGGAGCTGTTTTTT	CASSLAGVSAGELFF
-	TRBV4-2	TRBJ2-5	-	TGTGCCAGCACCCAAGGTATTCGGGCGGGTGAGACCCAGTACTTC	CASTQGIRAGETQYF
-	TRBV25-1	TRBJ2-7	TRBD1	TGTGCCAGCAGTGAAACCGGGACAGAACTCTACGAGCAGTACTTC	CASSETGTELYEQYF
-	TRBV5-5	TRBJ2-7	-	TGTGCCAGCAGCCTGCCAGGACGGGGTCCAAGCTCCTACGAGCAGTACTTC	CASSLPGRGPSSYEQYF
-	TRBV14	TRBJ1-2	TRBD1	TGTGCCAGCAGCCTCGACAGGGGGTATGGCTACACCTTC	CASSLDRGYGYTF
-	TRBV29-1	TRBJ2-7	-	TGCAGCGTTGAAACAGGATGGCCCTACGAGCAGTACTTC	CSVETGWPYEQYF
-	TRBV7-8	TRBJ2-7	TRBD1	TGTGCCAGCAGCTTAAGGGGGTCTATCGGACAGGGGTTTTACGAGCAGTACTTC	CASSLRGSIGQGFYEQYF
-	TRBV7-9	TRBJ2-1	TRBD2	TGTGCCAGCAGCCCAAATAGCGGGTCCAGAAACAATGAGCAGTTCTTC	CASSPNSGSRNNEQFF
-	TRBV7-9	TRBJ2-7	TRBD1	TGTGCCAGCAGCCACCGGGACAGGGATGCCTACGAGCAGTACTTC	CASSHRDRDAYEQYF
-	TRBV19	TRBJ2-7	TRBD2	TGTGCCAGTAGTATGATGCTAGCGGGACCTAACTACGAGCAGTACTTC	CASSMMLAGPNYEQYF
few	TRBV9	TRBJ2-2	TRBD2	TGTGCCAGCAGCGTAGTTGGTCTAGCGGGATTTAACACCGGGGAGCTGTTTTTT	CASSVVGLAGFNTGELFF
-	TRBV7-8	TRBJ2-5	-	TGTGCCAGCAGCCTTAAGTCCGGAGCGGGAGAGACCCAGTACTTC	CASSLKSGAGETQYF
-	TRBV7-9	TRBJ2-1	TRBD2	TGTGCCAGCAGCTGGACTAGCGAGGGATACAATGAGCAGTTCTTC	CASSWTSEGYNEQFF
-	TRBV19	TRBJ2-5	-	TGTGCCAGTAGTATAGGCCAGGGAGCGCAAGAGACCCAGTACTTC	CASSIGQGAQETQYF
-	TRBV27	TRBJ1-1	TRBD1	TGTGCCAGCAGTTTATTTTGGGGGACAGGGGCGAACACTGAAGCTTTCTTT	CASSLFWGTGANTEAFF
once	TRBV18	TRBJ1-1	TRBD1	TGTGCCAGCTCATACGACAGGGCCTACACTGAAGCTTTCTTT	CASSYDRAYTEAFF
-	TRBV28	TRBJ1-2	-	TGTGCCAGCAGCCAGGGGAGAGGCTACACCTTC	CASSQGRGYTF
-	TRBV7-9	TRBJ2-7	TRBD1	TGTGCCAGCAGCTCGTCACCCGGGACAGCCCTAATGAAGCAGTACTTC	CASSSSPGTALMKQYF
-	TRBV7-8	TRBJ1-1	-	TGTGCCAGCAGCTTCCAGGTCGGGTACGACACTGAAGCTTTCTTT	CASSFQVGYDTEAFF
few	TRBV7-9	TRBJ2-2	-	TGTGCCAGCACCTGGAAAGGGGTTGAGCTGTTTTTT	CASTWKGVELFF
-	TRBV5-6	TRBJ2-1	-	TGTGCCAGCAGCTTTGCTGATGAGCAGTTCTTC	CASSFADEQFF
-	TRBV29-1	TRBJ2-5	TRBD1	TGCAGCGTTGAGTGGTCGACAGGGGTGGGAGAGACCCAGTACTTC	CSVEWSTGVGETQYF
-	TRBV7-8	TRBJ2-2	TRBD1	TGTGCCAGTGCGACAGGGTGGAACACCGGGGAGCTGTTTTTT	CASATGWNTGELFF
-	TRBV4-3	TRBJ2-2	TRBD2	TGCGCCAGCAGCCAAAGACTAGCGGGAGTAATGTCCGGGGAGCTGTTTTTT	CASSQRLAGVMSGELFF
-	TRBV27	TRBJ1-5	-	TGTGCCAGCAGTCTTACGCCCGGCAATCAGCCCCAGCATTTT	CASSLTPGNQPQHF
-	TRBV4-1	TRBJ2-1	TRBD2	TGCGCCAGCAGCCAGGAGAGCGGGGCCCGCTACAATGAGCAGTTCTTC	CASSQESGARYNEQFF
-	TRBV6-5	TRBJ2-1	-	TGTGCCAGCAGCCCCCCCGGGAATGAGCAGTTCTTC	CASSPPGNEQFF
-	TRBV10-1	TRBJ1-1	-	TGCGCCAGCAGTGAGGGATTGGGGAACACTGAAGCTTTCTTT	CASSEGLGNTEAFF
few	TRBV5-3	TRBJ1-1	-	TGTGCCAGACCGAACACTGAAGCTTTCTTT	CARPNTEAFF
-	TRBV4-1	TRBJ1-6	-	TGCGCCAGCAGCCAGGACCCCCGGGGTTCACCCCTCCACTTT	CASSQDPRGSPLHF
-	TRBV27	TRBJ2-4	-	TGTGCCAGCAGTTTATCGATCGCTAGCGGACAGAATAACATTCAGTACTTC	CASSLSIASGQNNIQYF
-	TRBV4-1	TRBJ2-7	-	TGCGCCAGCAGCCTACGGCCGACAGACTACGAGCAGTACTTC	CASSLRPTDYEQYF
-	TRBV27	TRBJ2-2	TRBD2	TGTGCCAGCAGTGCCGAAGTCTGGGCGGGAGGTCCCGGGGAGCTGTTTTTT	CASSAEVWAGGPGELFF
once	TRBV19	TRBJ2-5	-	TGTGCCAGTAGTATCCTTGGGGGTGGGGAGACCCAGTACTTC	CASSILGGGETQYF
-	TRBV5-6	TRBJ2-1	TRBD2	TGTGCCAGCAGCTCCCTCTTGCGGGAGGGCCTTTGGGAGCAGTTCTTC	CASSSLLREGLWEQFF
-	TRBV29-1	TRBJ2-1	-	TGCAGCGTTGATGGCCTGCCAGCCTCCTACAATGAGCAGTTCTTC	CSVDGLPASYNEQFF
-	TRBV11-2	TRBJ1-2	-	TGTGCCAGCAGCTTAGATCCGGATTCAGCTAACTATGGCTACACCTTC	CASSLDPDSANYGYTF
-	TRBV27	TRBJ2-5	-	TGTGCCAGCAGTTCACCCTCTAAGGGAGAGTCTAGGGAGACCCAGTACTTC	CASSSPSKGESRETQYF
-	TRBV27	TRBJ2-1	-	TGTGCCAGCAGCCCATACTCCAGGGGCGGTCTGAATGAGCAGTTCTTC	CASSPYSRGGLNEQFF
-	TRBV11-2	TRBJ1-3	TRBD1	TGTGCCAGCAGACCCCGACAGGGGAGGGAAGGAAACACCATATATTTT	CASRPRQGREGNTIYF
-	TRBV7-9	TRBJ1-2	-	TGTGCCAGCAGCCGTGGGCGGGCAGGGGATCTTGACTATGGCTACACCTTC	CASSRGRAGDLDYGYTF